The 2 T cell receptor beta chains reported below all come from one sample, sequenced in a study of post-analysis software for immune sequencing data. Overall study results and limits: Elevated frequency relative to controls characterized several TRBV segments in patients, TRBV5-6, TRBV5-1 and TRBV20-1 among them.

For these receptors, no antigen is known. Built from TCR beta cDNA, the libraries had unique molecular identifiers in them. Via MiXCR, TCRdb re-called the PCR reads, giving one row per CDR3 protein. The sample lists around 770,000 distinct CDR3 sequences, under 60% occurring once. Material for sequencing was blood. These receptors came from a girl aged 5-17 years with multiple sclerosis.

The chain carries TRBV4-1 and TRBJ1-1; D may be TRBD1 (5 bases). V shed 2 bases and J shed 6 bases, with 16 bases lying between them. The CDR3 sequence is 15 residues long. Germline V gives CDR1 MGHRA, CDR2 YSYEKL. CDR3 in amino acids: CASSQHSGLPPEAFF. The CDR3 nucleotides read TGCGCCAGCAGCCAACATTCGGGACTGCCTCCTGAAGCTTTCTTT.

This clonotype was recorded a few times. The chain employs TRBV29-1 and TRBJ2-5, with D uncertain. The CDR3 runs to 14 residues. Germline assignment: CDR1 SQVTM and CDR2 ANQGSEA. V was pared by 6 bases and J by 2 bases, with 16 bases between. CDR3 sequence: CSVRPLPGQETQYF. DNA of the CDR3: TGCAGCGTCAGGCCCCTACCCGGGCAAGAGACCCAGTACTTC.